This T cell receptor (beta chain) was identified during a study of T cell changes during pregnancy in multiple sclerosis. Germline-derived CDR1 and CDR2 are LNHDA and SQIVND (reference sequence). This CDR3 is built from 14 residues. The trim removed 7 bases at V and 3 bases at J, leaving 9 bases unmatched. Produced via immunoSEQ multiplex PCR; TCRdb's table is partial and in-frame only. The sample consists of 60,000 to 75,000 clones, under 95% of them appearing once. This TCR came from a female donor with multiple sclerosis, enrolled in a pregnancy study. This specimen was CD8+ T cells from peripheral blood mononuclear cells, taken in the second trimester of pregnancy. This chain uses TRBV19 with TRBJ2-7; TRBD2 matches 7 bases. The CDR3 reads CASKGIAGDYEQYF. Here the CDR3 DNA reads TGTGCCAGTAAGGGAATAGCGGGTGACTACGAGCAGTACTTC.